This T cell receptor beta chain emerged from a study of blood T cell repertoires in COVID-19. Background on the study: Spain, Italy and the United States supplied samples that represented acute and convalescent COVID-19. Sample material is recorded as cDNA or gDNA derived from T cells, B-cell-depleted T cells, or PBMCs.

Clones were sequenced by immunoSEQ multiplex PCR, and TCRdb holds only the in-frame ones, with some missing. Of around 230,000 clones in the sample, 86% were seen once. CDR1 is MNHNY, CDR2 SVGAGI, per germline (reference sequence). V trimming: 6 bases; J trimming: 2 bases; junction bases outside the gene matches: 13. The CDR3 has 18 residues. Enrolment of Seattle patients took place during active infection, and they were followed longitudinally. The TCR was taken from a middle-aged man with COVID-19, enrolled during active disease. Sequencing was done on a sample of peripheral blood. The J gene is TRBJ1-6, the V gene TRBV6-6; 7 bases map to TRBD1. The CDR3 DNA reads as TGTGCCAGCAGCCGACTGGGCGGGGACAGCGCCTATAATTCACCCCTCCACTTT. Translated: CASSRLGGDSAYNSPLHF.